Listed here are 17 T cell receptor beta chains from one sample, sequenced in a study of lymphopenia after photon versus proton radiotherapy. Libraries were prepared by immunoSEQ multiplex PCR; TCRdb keeps only in-frame clonotypes and omits some of them. Here the sample spans approximately 30,000 clones, 65% to 85% being singletons. The material was peripheral blood, obtained from a patient treated with photon-based radiotherapy. The source of these receptors is a man between 50 and 59 years old with gastric cancer.

V usage is TRBV11-2 and J usage is TRBJ2-2; tentatively, D is TRBD2 (5 bases). V was trimmed by 4 bases and J by 1 base, leaving 10 bases between them. This CDR3 region has 15 residues. Germline lookup yields CDR1 SGHAT and CDR2 FQNNGV. CDR3 loop: CASSSRTENTGELFF. The CDR3 nucleotides are TGTGCCAGCAGCTCCAGGACTGAGAACACCGGGGAGCTGTTTTTT.

The gene calls are TRBV5-1 and TRBJ1-5; no definite D call. The V gene lost 5 bases and the J gene lost 0 bases, with 12 bases spanning the gap. The CDR3 totals 15 residues. Germline lookup yields CDR1 SGHRS and CDR2 YFSETQ. CDR3 sequence reads: CASRTGSDSNQPQHF. Written as DNA, the CDR3 is TGCGCCAGCAGGACGGGCTCAGATAGCAATCAGCCCCAGCATTTT.

The V gene is TRBV5-1, the J gene TRBJ1-3; 7 bases are a match to TRBD1. The CDR3 consists of 14 residues. In germline, CDR1 is SGHRS, CDR2 YFSETQ. V lost 4 bases, J lost 2 bases, and 3 bases stayed unmatched. Here the CDR3 reads CASSTGAAGNTIYF. DNA of the CDR3: TGCGCCAGCAGCACAGGGGCAGCTGGAAACACCATATATTTT.

This clone has a single count. The gene calls are TRBV5-1 and TRBJ2-5; D ambiguous. This CDR3 contains 13 residues. Germline V CDR1 and CDR2: SGHRS, YFSETQ. Trimming removed 1 base from V and 3 bases from J, with 7 bases in between. The CDR3 DNA follows: TGCGCCAGCAGCTTGACAGCAAAAGAGACCCAGTACTTC. This gives the protein CASSLTAKETQYF.

This chain uses TRBV11-2 with TRBJ2-1, with D tentatively TRBD2 (5 bases). The V gene's germline CDR1 is SGHAT and CDR2 FQNNGV. Trimming took off 2 bases at V and 3 bases at J, with 17 bases between the two ends. The length of the CDR3 is 17 residues. The CDR3, as DNA: TGTGCCAGCAGCTTAAGACCCCGGGGAACGGTCTACAATGAGCAGTTCTTC. The encoded protein is CASSLRPRGTVYNEQFF.

This clone was seen just once. The rearrangement joins TRBV30 to TRBJ1-6; D is ambiguous. The germline V gene has CDR1 GTSNPN and CDR2 SVGIG (reference sequence). Trimming shortened V by 3 bases and J by 0 bases, and 9 bases separated the two germline ends. The CDR3 extends over 15 amino acids. The CDR3, as DNA: TGTGCCTGGAGGGCGACCAGCTCCTATAATTCACCCCTCCACTTT. This translates into CAWRATSSYNSPLHF. The full variable domain, with the rest looked up from reference TRBV30 and TRBJ1-6, is SQTIHQWPATLVQPVGSPLSLECTVEGTSNPNLYWYRQAAGRGLQLLFYSVGIGQISSEVPQNLSASRPQDRQFILSSKKLLLSDSGFYLCAWRATSSYNSPLHFGNGTRLTVT.

The chain recombines TRBV11-3 with TRBJ2-7, with 7 bases that match TRBD1. The V gene's germline CDR1 is SGHNT and CDR2 YENEEA. The CDR3 contains 12 residues. V lost 5 bases and J lost 6; bases outside the gene matches: 4. CDR3 bases: TGTGCCAGCAGCCAGACAGGGTTCGAGCAGTACTTC. Its translation is CASSQTGFEQYF.

The chain is built from TRBV19 and TRBJ1-2; D gene unclear. The CDR3 runs 13 residues. V lost 3 bases, J lost 2 bases, and 7 bases lay in between. The germline V gene has CDR1 LNHDA and CDR2 SQIVND (reference sequence). The CDR3 reads CASSIWENYGYTF. The DNA of the CDR3 is TGTGCCAGTAGTATCTGGGAAAACTATGGCTACACCTTC.

Comment on this clone: A junction end diverges from the germline sequence, so it may reflect a read error. The chain joins TRBV5-4 to TRBJ2-5, with 9 bases matching TRBD1. CDR3 length: 11 residues. Germline assignment: CDR1 SGHNT and CDR2 YYREEE (reference sequence). The CDR3 nucleotides are TGTGCCAGCAGCACCGGGGACAGGGCGCACTTC. Translated, it gives CASSTGDRAHF.

This chain links TRBV10-3 with TRBJ2-3, with 12 bases lining up with TRBD2. The trim removed 9 bases at V and 6 bases at J, leaving 7 bases unmatched. CDR3 length: 14 residues. Looked up from germline, CDR1 is ENHRY and CDR2 is SYGVKD. The CDR3 DNA follows: TGTGCCATTCGACTAGCGGGGGATAGGGATACGCAGTATTTT. Protein sequence: CAIRLAGDRDTQYF.

The chain couples TRBV30 to TRBJ2-5; D remains ambiguous. The length of the CDR3 is 12 residues. Germline values: CDR1 GTSNPN, CDR2 SVGIG (reference sequence). The ends were cut back, 1 base at V and 5 bases at J, with 8 bases in the middle. In nucleotides, the CDR3 is TGTGCCTGGAGTGCGACGCGGGAGACCCAGTACTTC. This translates into CAWSATRETQYF.

The J gene is TRBJ2-3, the V gene TRBV10-2; 12 bases line up with TRBD2. Germline V gene sequence: CDR1 WSHSY, CDR2 SAAADI. This CDR3 is 15 amino acids long. V was clipped by 6 bases and J by 4 bases; unmatched bases: 5. Here the CDR3 reads CASRSTSGGPDTQYF. CDR3 in DNA: TGCGCCAGCAGGTCGACTAGCGGGGGACCAGATACGCAGTATTTT.

This chain joins TRBV19 and TRBJ2-5, with D perhaps TRBD1 (5 bases). Judging by the DNA end, TRBJ2-7 fits better; the J call may be wrong. The CDR3 sequence is 11 residues long. The germline V gene encodes CDR1 LNHDA and CDR2 SQIVND (reference sequence). CDR3 loop: CASKGHYEQYF. The CDR3 DNA reads TGTGCCAGTAAAGGACACTACGAGCAGTACTTC.

The V and J genes are TRBV2 and TRBJ2-1, with D maybe TRBD2 (5 bases). The CDR3 length is 12 residues. Germline V gene sequence: CDR1 SNHLY, CDR2 FYNNEI. V dropped 6 bases and J dropped 3 bases, with 6 bases sitting between them. The DNA of the CDR3 is TGTGCCAGCAGGAGGGTCTACAATGAGCAGTTCTTC. It codes for CASRRVYNEQFF.

This chain joins TRBV7-2 and TRBJ1-1; D remains ambiguous. Deletions cut 6 bases from V and 6 bases from J, with 14 bases between. CDR1 and CDR2 from the germline V gene are SGHTA and FQGNSA. The CDR3 covers 13 residues. CDR3 DNA: TGTGCCAGCAGTCTAAGATGGAGGCCTGAAGCTTTCTTT. Translated: CASSLRWRPEAFF.

This clone is labeled large. The genes are TRBV21-1 and TRBJ2-7; the table's D call TRBD1 went unverified against the DNA. TRBV21-1 is termed a pseudogene. CDR3 length: 16 amino acids. DNA for the CDR3: TGTGCCAGCAGCAAAGTTTGCCCGTCGACAAGGATGGAGCAGTACTTC. Amino acid sequence: CASSKVCPSTRMEQYF.

The CDR3 loop is CASSLTPAANTIYF. The CDR3 DNA is TGTGCCAGCAGCTTAACCCCCGCGGCAAACACCATATATTTT. V is TRBV11-3 and J is TRBJ1-3; the D is unclear. Trimming shortened V by 2 bases and J by 6 bases, and 11 bases separated the two germline ends. This CDR3 has 14 amino acids. Looked up from germline, CDR1 is SGHNT and CDR2 is YENEEA.